These T cell receptor beta chains were read from a single sample in a study of T cell responses to AZD1222 COVID-19 vaccine. TCRdb keeps only in-frame clones here, not all; method: immunoSEQ multiplex PCR. This sample carries 150,000 to 200,000 clones, approximately 94% of them seen once, and the ten largest clones take about 0.6%. The source material was peripheral blood, sampled on day 0 of AZD1222 vaccination. The receptors stem from an adult in good health. CDR3s include the opening cysteine and the closing phenylalanine or tryptophan. Each record gives: J gene, D gene, V gene, CDR3 protein. D genes are given only for firm matches.

J: TRBJ2-7
D: TRBD1
V: TRBV19
CDR3: CASSFRQGISYEQYF

J: TRBJ1-1
D: .
V: TRBV27
CDR3: CASSYGGEYVTEAFF

J: TRBJ2-1
D: .
V: TRBV29-1
CDR3: CSVEVTRNEQFF

J: TRBJ1-5
D: .
V: TRBV27
CDR3: CASSSLVLNQPQHF

J: TRBJ1-4
D: TRBD1
V: TRBV12-5
CDR3: CASGPGQGTEEKLFF

J: TRBJ1-2
D: TRBD1
V: TRBV7-9
CDR3: CASSSRQGASYGYTF

J: TRBJ1-4
D: .
V: TRBV6-5
CDR3: CAARGRMGEKLFF

J: TRBJ1-3
D: .
V: TRBV7-9
CDR3: CASSLLAGAHSGNTIYF

J: TRBJ2-5
D: TRBD2
V: TRBV10-2
CDR3: CASSASGGAQTQYF

J: TRBJ2-7
D: TRBD1
V: TRBV27
CDR3: CASSLGTASYEQYF

J: TRBJ2-7
D: TRBD1
V: TRBV6-5
CDR3: CASSYRDRGLYEQYF

J: TRBJ2-1
D: TRBD1
V: TRBV27
CDR3: CASSLRTGTGIGEQFF

J: TRBJ1-1
D: TRBD1
V: TRBV5-4
CDR3: CASSFNRGNTEAFF

J: TRBJ2-1
D: TRBD2
V: TRBV6-4
CDR3: CASSIERGYNEQFF

J: TRBJ1-6
D: TRBD1
V: TRBV5-4
CDR3: CASSSGDRGAYSPLHF

J: TRBJ1-3
D: TRBD1
V: TRBV5-4
CDR3: CASSWDSSSGNTIYF

J: TRBJ2-7
D: TRBD2
V: TRBV29-1
CDR3: CSGLAGTYEQYF

J: TRBJ1-1
D: TRBD1
V: TRBV27
CDR3: CASSLTGEGTEAFF

J: TRBJ2-1
D: .
V: TRBV12-3/TRBV12-4
CDR3: CASSLFSLEQFF